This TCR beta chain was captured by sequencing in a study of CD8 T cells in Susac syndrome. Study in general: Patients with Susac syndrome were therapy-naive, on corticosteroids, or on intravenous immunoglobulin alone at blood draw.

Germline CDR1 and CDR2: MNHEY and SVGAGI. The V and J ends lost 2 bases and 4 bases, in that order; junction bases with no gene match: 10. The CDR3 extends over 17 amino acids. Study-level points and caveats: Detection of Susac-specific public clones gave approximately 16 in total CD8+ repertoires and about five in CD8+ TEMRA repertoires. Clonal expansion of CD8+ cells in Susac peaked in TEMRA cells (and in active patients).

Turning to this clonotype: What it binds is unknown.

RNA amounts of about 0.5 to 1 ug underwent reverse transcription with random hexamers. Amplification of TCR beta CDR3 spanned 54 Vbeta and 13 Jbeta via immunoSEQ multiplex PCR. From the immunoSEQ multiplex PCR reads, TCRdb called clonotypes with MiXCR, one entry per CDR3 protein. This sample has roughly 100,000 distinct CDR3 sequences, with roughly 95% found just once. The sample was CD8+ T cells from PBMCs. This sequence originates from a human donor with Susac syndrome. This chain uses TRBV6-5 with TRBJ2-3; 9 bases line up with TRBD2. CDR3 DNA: TGTGCCAGCAGTTACACGCGACTAGCGGCTGCCGCAGATACGCAGTATTTT. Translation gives CASSYTRLAAAADTQYF.